The clone carrying this T cell receptor (beta chain) has just a few counts. These data belong to a study of blood T cell repertoires in COVID-19. For the study at large: Samples came from the United States, Italy and Spain, spanning acute and convalescent COVID-19. T cells, B-cell-depleted T cells, or PBMCs supplied cDNA or gDNA.

The CDR3 loop spans 12 amino acids. V lost 1 base and J 14 bases, leaving 12 bases between the germline ends. In the authors' methods: Reference gene primer amplification in the assay estimated nucleated cell counts. Using immunoSEQ multiplex PCR, the repertoire was profiled, and TCRdb retains in-frame clones only, with some absent. D and trimming come from the DNA, and the V and J calls and clone size come from that table. The sample contains some 120,000 clones, around 63% of which appear only once. The receptor was isolated from an older woman with acute or convalescent COVID-19. This chain joins TRBV12-3 or TRBV12-4 and TRBJ1-3; D unresolved. Sequenced: peripheral blood. The DNA for the CDR3 is TGTGCCAGCAGTTTAGTGAGGGCACCATTATATTTT. Residues: CASSLVRAPLYF.